The clone carrying this T cell receptor (beta chain) was detected many times. The CDR3 sequence is 15 residues long. Germline values: CDR1 DFQATT, CDR2 SNEGSKA (reference sequence). V lost 5 bases and J lost 1, with 15 bases in between. TCRdb re-called the 5' RACE reads with MiXCR, one entry per CDR3 protein. The sample lists approximately 180,000 distinct CDR3 sequences, 18% occurring once. The data were taken from a study of CD8 T cells in ankylosing spondylitis. The receptor comes from a male donor under 30 with ankylosing spondylitis or in good health (not recorded which). The V gene is TRBV20-1, the J gene TRBJ1-5; no firm D call. The material sequenced was blood, either unsorted or a sorted T cell fraction (not recorded which). CDR3 in DNA: TGCAGTGCTCCCACCCCGGGTTGGAGCAATCAGCCCCAGCATTTT. This encodes CSAPTPGWSNQPQHF.